This TCR beta chain was observed in a study of T cell responses to AZD1222 COVID-19 vaccine. For the study at large: Second-dose intervals near 4 or 12 weeks were combined.

Clones were sequenced by immunoSEQ multiplex PCR, and TCRdb holds only the in-frame ones, with some missing. The profile shows some 130,000 clones, over 85% of them singletons. Whole-study results and caveats: Clonal diversity was possibly underestimated, and white British individuals and females predominated among donors.

About this clone: The antigen remains undetermined. Given the absence of the conserved phenylalanine or tryptophan at the CDR3 end, a read error is likely.

The sequenced sample was peripheral blood, obtained on day 0 of AZD1222 vaccination. This clonotype was obtained from an adult in good health.

The CDR3: CASSLAGNTEAFS. The CDR3 nucleotides are TGCGCCAGCAGCTTGGCTGGGAACACTGAAGCTTTCTCT. The V call is TRBV5-1, the J call TRBJ1-1; D gene unclear. This CDR3 has 13 amino acids. Germline CDR1 reads SGHRS; CDR2 reads YFSETQ. Trimming shortened V by 0 bases and J by 1 base, and 4 bases separated the two germline ends.